A selection of T cell receptor beta chains follows, all from one sample in a study of patients and donors after allogeneic stem cell transplantation. TCRdb used MiXCR to reprocess the RT-PCR reads, holding one entry per CDR3 protein. The repertoire holds about 960,000 distinct CDR3 sequences, with over 15% as singletons. The sample consisted of blood, either unsorted or a sorted T cell fraction (not recorded which). The receptors here all came from a human donor who was either an allogeneic HSCT recipient or a stem cell or donor lymphocyte infusion donor (not recorded which). It is not recorded whose cells these are; they may come from a transplant donor. The CDR3 runs from the conserved cysteine through the conserved F or W. Fields, in order: J gene, D gene, CDR3 length, V gene, clone size, CDR3 protein, CDR3 DNA. D genes are given only for firm matches. Only part of the rows carry a size: once, few, many, or a class if the clone is expanded.

>TRBJ1-2|TRBD1|15|TRBV12-3/TRBV12-4|few
CASIPPRDRDYGYTF
TGTGCCAGCATCCCCCCCCGGGACAGGGACTATGGCTACACCTTC
>TRBJ2-3|TRBD2|15|TRBV12-3/TRBV12-4|few
CASSTSGGAPDTQYF
TGTGCCAGCAGCACTAGCGGGGGGGCCCCAGATACGCAGTATTTT
>TRBJ2-1|.|15|TRBV11-3|.
CASSLGYRDENEQFF
TGTGCCAGCAGCTTAGGATACAGGGATGAAAATGAGCAGTTCTTC
>TRBJ2-6|TRBD2|17|TRBV10-3|.
CAIRALAGDSGANVLTF
TGTGCCATCAGGGCCCTAGCGGGGGATTCTGGGGCCAACGTCCTGACTTTC
>TRBJ2-7|.|15|TRBV5-7|.
CASRPDGKPYYEQYF
TGTGCCAGCAGACCGGACGGGAAGCCATACTACGAGCAGTACTTC
>TRBJ1-5|.|12|TRBV24-1|few
CATSDSLLPQHF
TGTGCCACCAGTGATTCCCTACTGCCCCAGCATTTT
>TRBJ1-1|TRBD1|14|TRBV7-9|many
CASSGQGAGTEAFF
TGTGCCAGCAGCGGACAGGGGGCAGGCACTGAAGCTTTCTTT
>TRBJ1-5|.|14|TRBV9|few
CASSVSTGGQPQHF
TGTGCCAGCAGCGTGTCCACGGGGGGTCAGCCCCAGCATTTT
>TRBJ2-2|TRBD2|18|TRBV7-3|.
CASRSLPGLAGGPGELFF
TGTGCCAGCAGAAGTCTCCCGGGACTAGCGGGGGGTCCCGGGGAGCTGTTTTTT
>TRBJ1-1|.|15|TRBV4-3|.
CASSQDAGWTISAFF
TGCGCCAGCAGCCAAGACGCGGGATGGACCATATCGGCTTTCTTT
>TRBJ2-2|TRBD2|17|TRBV24-1|few
CATSDPLADPNTGELFF
TGTGCCACCAGTGACCCTCTAGCGGACCCGAACACCGGGGAGCTGTTTTTT
>TRBJ2-5|.|14|TRBV12-3/TRBV12-4|.
CASSSGPGRETQYF
TGTGCCAGCAGTTCCGGACCGGGGAGGGAGACCCAGTACTTC
>TRBJ2-3|.|18|TRBV5-6|few
CASSSQRRGNLFTDTQYF
TGTGCCAGCAGCTCCCAGCGGCGGGGTAACTTATTCACAGATACGCAGTATTTT
>TRBJ2-1|.|15|TRBV9|few
CASNIDSSSYNEQFF
TGTGCCAGCAACATAGACTCCAGCTCCTACAATGAGCAGTTCTTC
>TRBJ2-7|TRBD2|15|TRBV12-3/TRBV12-4|.
CASSWREEHHYEQYF
TGTGCCAGCAGTTGGCGGGAGGAACACCACTACGAGCAGTACTTC
>TRBJ2-7|TRBD1|14|TRBV12-3/TRBV12-4|few
CASSLNRGESWQYF
TGTGCCAGCAGTTTGAACAGGGGTGAATCATGGCAGTACTTC
>TRBJ2-7|.|13|TRBV20-1|.
CSVEVGGNYEQYF
TGCAGTGTTGAAGTTGGGGGGAACTACGAGCAGTACTTC
>TRBJ2-7|.|16|TRBV13|many
CASSTWTETTIYEQYF
TGTGCCAGCAGTACTTGGACAGAGACAACCATTTACGAGCAGTACTTC
>TRBJ2-2|TRBD1|15|TRBV5-1|.
CASTNGTGNTGELFF
TGCGCCAGCACGAATGGGACAGGAAACACCGGGGAGCTGTTTTTT
>TRBJ2-5|TRBD2|15|TRBV20-1|few
CSAGPGTTIFETQYF
TGCAGTGCTGGGCCCGGGACTACCATCTTTGAGACCCAGTACTTC
>TRBJ1-5|.|15|TRBV12-3/TRBV12-4|many
CASSETGGLYQPQHF
TGTGCCAGCAGCGAAACGGGCGGCCTTTATCAGCCCCAGCATTTT
>TRBJ1-3|TRBD1|16|TRBV12-3/TRBV12-4|.
CASSLMHRGPGNTIYF
TGTGCCAGCAGTTTAATGCACAGGGGACCCGGAAACACCATATATTTT
>TRBJ2-2|TRBD2|15|TRBV6-1|few
CASSIRDYNTGELFF
TGTGCCAGCAGTATCCGGGACTACAACACCGGGGAGCTGTTTTTT
>TRBJ1-5|.|13|TRBV12-3/TRBV12-4|.
CASRVAGGQPQHF
TGTGCCAGCAGGGTCGCGGGCGGTCAGCCCCAGCATTTT
>TRBJ2-3|.|16|TRBV7-3|.
CASSSSGQLSTDTQYF
TGTGCCAGCAGCTCCTCCGGACAGTTGAGCACAGATACGCAGTATTTT
>TRBJ1-2|.|16|TRBV7-9|.
CASIPPGSAELYGYTF
TGTGCCAGCATCCCCCCAGGGTCGGCAGAGCTCTATGGCTACACCTTC
>TRBJ2-3|TRBD2|16|TRBV2|.
CASSIRLAGGTDTQYF
TGTGCCAGCAGTATCCGACTAGCGGGAGGGACAGATACGCAGTATTTT
>TRBJ1-3|.|16|TRBV7-9|many
CASSLEGSLSGNTIYF
TGTGCCAGCAGCTTAGAGGGGTCCCTCTCTGGAAACACCATATATTTT
>TRBJ1-5|.|13|TRBV20-1|few
CSASQSFRAPQHF
TGCAGTGCTAGTCAGTCATTTCGGGCGCCCCAGCATTTT
>TRBJ1-3|.|19|TRBV11-1|few
CASSITRDWRLRAGNTIYF
TGTGCCAGCAGCATAACTCGGGACTGGCGATTAAGGGCTGGAAACACCATATATTTT
>TRBJ2-6|.|14|TRBV5-1|.
CASRQSSGANVLTF
TGCGCCAGCAGACAGAGCTCTGGGGCCAACGTCCTGACTTTC
>TRBJ1-2|TRBD1|19|TRBV5-1|few
CASSFGAPGTGNDNYGYTF
TGCGCCAGCAGCTTTGGAGCCCCCGGGACAGGGAATGACAACTATGGCTACACCTTC
>TRBJ2-7|.|17|TRBV27|.
CASSLTAEGTQSYEQYF
TGTGCCAGCAGTTTAACAGCGGAGGGGACCCAGTCCTACGAGCAGTACTTC
>TRBJ1-2|TRBD1|17|TRBV27|.
CASSPFRTGGRLGGYTF
TGTGCCAGCAGCCCGTTTAGGACAGGGGGCCGCCTTGGTGGCTACACCTTC
>TRBJ2-1|.|11|TRBV6-4|few
CATSQGPEQFF
TGTGCCACCAGTCAGGGCCCAGAGCAGTTCTTC
>TRBJ2-5|.|16|TRBV7-9|few
CASSLARRASEETQYF
TGTGCCAGCAGCTTAGCCCGAAGGGCTAGCGAAGAGACCCAGTACTTC
>TRBJ2-7|.|16|TRBV5-1|.
CASSVLQRGGFYEQYF
TGCGCCAGCAGCGTACTCCAAAGGGGGGGGTTCTACGAGCAGTACTTC
>TRBJ1-3|.|14|TRBV10-3|few
CAMGQSGNGNTIYF
TGTGCCATGGGGCAATCGGGAAACGGAAACACCATATATTTT
>TRBJ2-3|TRBD2|16|TRBV12-3/TRBV12-4|few
CASSEPGPRGRDTQYF
TGTGCCAGCAGTGAACCGGGACCCCGCGGGAGAGATACGCAGTATTTT
>TRBJ2-1|TRBD2|19|TRBV11-1|.
CASSQSAGAARSPYNEQFF
TGTGCCAGCAGCCAGTCAGCGGGGGCCGCTAGATCCCCCTACAATGAGCAGTTCTTC
>TRBJ2-5|.|12|TRBV12-3/TRBV12-4|.
CASSSRDRNQCF
TGTGCCAGCAGTTCCCGGGATCGCAACCAGTGCTTC
>TRBJ2-4|.|15|TRBV29-1|.
CSVEGQEISKNIQYF
TGCAGCGTTGAAGGGCAGGAGATTAGCAAAAACATTCAGTACTTC
>TRBJ2-1|.|17|TRBV30|few
CAWSVPKGSSSYNEQFF
TGTGCCTGGAGTGTCCCGAAAGGCTCCAGCTCCTACAATGAGCAGTTCTTC
>TRBJ2-3|TRBD2|16|TRBV24-1|.
CATSDPTSGDTDTQYF
TGTGCCACCAGTGACCCGACTAGCGGTGACACAGATACGCAGTATTTT
>TRBJ2-7|.|13|TRBV7-8|few
CASSSSLTYEQYF
TGTGCCAGCAGCTCAAGCCTGACCTACGAGCAGTACTTC
>TRBJ2-1|TRBD2|16|TRBV10-3|few
CAISSSGSGGYNEQFF
TGTGCCATCAGTTCATCGGGTAGCGGGGGATACAATGAGCAGTTCTTC
>TRBJ2-5|TRBD2|12|TRBV20-1|.
CSARGSLETQYF
TGCAGTGCACGCGGGAGCCTGGAGACCCAGTACTTC
>TRBJ1-1|.|15|TRBV10-2|.
CASSESTIGTGEAFF
TGCGCCAGCAGTGAGTCGACAATAGGGACCGGTGAAGCTTTCTTT
>TRBJ1-1|.|13|TRBV5-1|few
CATRARVSTEAFF
TGCGCCACCCGGGCGCGGGTCTCCACTGAAGCTTTCTTT
>TRBJ1-2|TRBD1|17|TRBV4-3|.
CASSRGPKGQGLYGYTF
TGCGCCAGCAGCCGAGGTCCAAAAGGACAGGGCCTTTATGGCTACACCTTC
>TRBJ1-2|.|14|TRBV12-3/TRBV12-4|many
CASSRNAGGYGYTF
TGTGCCAGCAGCCGCAACGCCGGAGGCTATGGCTACACCTTC
>TRBJ1-5|.|15|TRBV5-6|many
CASSFGGRVDQPQHF
TGTGCCAGCAGCTTTGGGGGCAGGGTGGATCAGCCCCAGCATTTT
>TRBJ1-5|.|14|TRBV20-1|many
CSADLRGGNQPQHF
TGCAGTGCTGATCTCCGGGGGGGCAATCAGCCCCAGCATTTT